A single sample gave rise to the 20 T cell receptor beta chains below, sequenced in a study of cytomegalovirus exposure and HLA in healthy donors. The PCR made use of 60 Vbeta and 13 Jbeta primers. Profiling relied on immunoSEQ multiplex PCR, and the TCRdb table lists in-frame clones only, not all of them. The sample records about 170,000 clones, around 86% being singletons. Sequenced: PBMCs. The source of these receptors is a male donor in good health and CMV-seronegative.

This clone has just a few counts. The chain combines TRBV11-2 with TRBJ1-4; D may be TRBD1 (5 bases). The length of the CDR3 is 16 residues. Germline assignment: CDR1 SGHAT and CDR2 FQNNGV. The V end lost 3 bases, the J end lost 4 bases, and 15 bases lay between the germline ends. CDR3 residues: CASSFGAGGNNEKLFF. In nucleotides, the CDR3 is TGTGCCAGCAGCTTCGGGGCGGGGGGAAATAATGAAAAACTGTTTTTT. Based on the CDR3 plus reference TRBV11-2 and TRBJ1-4, the full variable domain is EAGVAQSPRYKIIEKRQSVAFWCNPISGHATLYWYQQILGQGPKLLIQFQNNGVVDDSQLPKDRFSAERLKGVDSTLKIQPAKLEDSAVYLCASSFGAGGNNEKLFFGSGTQLSVL.

The chain combines TRBV7-8 with TRBJ2-7, with no clear D. Germline assignment: CDR1 SGHVS and CDR2 FQNEAQ. There are 13 residues in the CDR3. V shed 1 base and J shed 0 bases, with 4 bases lying between them. The CDR3: CASSLDYSYEQYF. CDR3 nucleotides: TGTGCCAGCAGCTTAGACTACTCCTACGAGCAGTACTTC.

A note on this clone: One junction end disagrees with the germline gene, perhaps due to a read error. The chain joins TRBV5-1 to TRBJ1-6; maybe TRBD1 (6 bases). The germline gives CDR1 SGHRS, CDR2 YFSETQ. The CDR3 loop spans 15 amino acids. The CDR3 is CASRLGTPHNSPLHF. DNA of the CDR3: TGCGCCAGCAGGTTGGGGACACCCCATAATTCACCCCTCCACTTT.

The genes are TRBV9 and TRBJ1-2; 9 nucleotides line up with TRBD1. J lost 5 bases, V lost 4 bases, and 6 bases had no gene match. Germline V gives CDR1 SGDLS, CDR2 YYNGEE. The CDR3 has 14 amino acids. CDR3 sequence: CASSRGGQGYGYTF. Written as DNA, the CDR3 is TGTGCCAGCAGCCGAGGGGGACAGGGTTATGGCTACACCTTC.

The rearrangement links TRBV5-1 to TRBJ1-1; TRBD1 matches at 8 bases. Trimming cost V 0 bases and J 3 bases; bases outside gene matches: 10. The CDR3 covers 17 residues. Germline CDR1 reads SGHRS; CDR2 reads YFSETQ. The CDR3 reads CASSLGTGKTSYTEAFF. As DNA, the CDR3 is TGCGCCAGCAGCTTGGGGACAGGGAAAACCTCGTACACTGAAGCTTTCTTT.

This chain joins TRBV7-8 and TRBJ2-2; 11 bases are shared with TRBD1. V shed 2 bases and J 5 bases; nucleotides not matched to a gene: 16. The CDR3 has 20 residues. CDR1 and CDR2 from the germline V gene are SGHVS and FQNEAQ. Written as DNA, the CDR3 is TGTGCCAGCAGCTTATACCCCCCCGGAGGACAGGGGGCGGGAACCGGGGAGCTGTTTTTT. It yields the protein CASSLYPPGGQGAGTGELFF.

V and J are TRBV14 and TRBJ2-6, with D possibly matching TRBD1 (6 bases). CDR3 length: 16 amino acids. Between the trimmed V and J ends, which lost 6 bases and 2 bases, there was a span of 14 bases. Germline V CDR1 and CDR2: SGHDN, FVKESK. CDR3 residues: CASRPIWGPGANVLTF. DNA of the CDR3: TGTGCCAGCAGACCAATTTGGGGGCCTGGGGCCAACGTCCTGACTTTC. Looking up the rest from reference TRBV14 and TRBJ2-6 gives the full variable domain: EAGVTQFPSHSVIEKGQTVTLRCDPISGHDNLYWYRRVMGKEIKFLLHFVKESKQDESGMPNNRFLAERTGGTYSTLKVQPAELEDSGVYFCASRPIWGPGANVLTFGAGSRLTVL.

The chain uses TRBV7-2 and TRBJ2-1; weak D call: TRBD2 (7 bases). The germline V and J ends were trimmed by 2 bases and 7 bases, with 15 bases remaining between them. The CDR3 spans 15 residues. The germline V gene encodes CDR1 SGHTA and CDR2 FQGNSA. The CDR3 reads CASSLKTGGGNEQFF. CDR3 coding DNA: TGTGCCAGCAGCTTAAAAACGGGGGGCGGGAATGAGCAGTTCTTC.

The chain carries TRBV15 and TRBJ2-7, with TRBD2 as a possible D gene (6 bases). V was clipped by 1 base and J by 0 bases, with 10 bases between them. The CDR3 totals 15 residues. Germline CDR1 LNHNV, CDR2 YYDKDF (reference sequence). The CDR3 DNA reads as TGTGCCACCAGCAGAGTCGGAGGGCCCTCCTACGAGCAGTACTTC. It encodes CATSRVGGPSYEQYF.

V gene TRBV4-1 combines with J gene TRBJ1-1; 8 bases map to TRBD1. The CDR3 sequence is 15 residues long. Per the germline V gene, CDR1 is MGHRA and CDR2 is YSYEKL. Germline trimming cut 1 base from V and 4 bases from J; bases unmatched to any gene: 5. The CDR3 is CASSQGQGPGTEAFF. DNA of the CDR3: TGCGCCAGCAGCCAAGGACAGGGGCCGGGCACTGAAGCTTTCTTT.

DNA for the CDR3: TGTGCCTGGAGTAGCCGAGGAACCGGGGAGCTGTTTTTT. Translating gives CAWSSRGTGELFF. The chain couples TRBV30 to TRBJ2-2; no firm D call. The CDR3 runs to 13 residues. V was trimmed by 2 bases and J by 5 bases, leaving 9 bases between them. Germline values: CDR1 GTSNPN, CDR2 SVGIG (reference sequence).

V is TRBV5-1 and J is TRBJ2-2, with a weak D call TRBD1 (6 bases). CDR3 length: 17 amino acids. The V gene lost 3 bases and the J gene lost 4 bases, with 19 bases spanning the gap. The V gene's germline CDR1 is SGHRS and CDR2 YFSETQ. The CDR3 loop reads CASSWGRDTGSTGELFF. DNA for the CDR3: TGCGCCAGCAGCTGGGGCAGGGACACAGGATCCACCGGGGAGCTGTTTTTT.

Regarding this clone: Mismatch with germline at one junction end may stem from a read error. For the CDR3, the DNA is TGTTCCAGCAGCTCTCGGACAGGGGGCGCTTTATACGAGCAGTACTTC. Its translation: CSSSSRTGGALYEQYF. The chain uses TRBV7-9 and TRBJ2-7, with 11 bases that match TRBD1. Germline assignment: CDR1 SEHNR and CDR2 FQNEAQ (reference sequence). The CDR3 contains 16 residues.

The CDR3: CASSLGLEAGELFF. The CDR3 DNA follows: TGCGCCAGCAGCTTGGGACTAGAAGCCGGGGAGCTGTTTTTT. The genes are TRBV5-1 and TRBJ2-2; the D gene is possibly TRBD2 (6 bases). This CDR3 comprises 14 residues. The germline CDR1 and CDR2 sequences are SGHRS and YFSETQ. The V and J ends lost 0 bases and 6 bases respectively, with 9 bases between them. The full variable domain, with the rest looked up from reference TRBV5-1 and TRBJ2-2, is KAGVTQTPRYLIKTRGQQVTLSCSPISGHRSVSWYQQTPGQGLQFLFEYFSETQRNKGNFPGRFSGRQFSNSRSEMNVSTLELGDSALYLCASSLGLEAGELFFGEGSRLTVL.

This chain joins TRBV9 and TRBJ2-7, with 7 bases lining up with TRBD2. V lost 0 bases, J lost 0 bases, and 6 bases stayed unmatched. Germline V gene lookup returns CDR1 SGDLS and CDR2 YYNGEE. The CDR3 is made up of 16 amino acids. The CDR3 DNA reads as TGTGCCAGCAGCGTAGCGGATAGCGGGTTCTCCTACGAGCAGTACTTC. It encodes CASSVADSGFSYEQYF.

The chain couples TRBV5-1 to TRBJ2-7; D is undetermined. The length of the CDR3 is 13 residues. Trimming took 0 bases from V and 0 from J, leaving 4 bases between them. Per the germline V gene, CDR1 is SGHRS and CDR2 is YFSETQ. The CDR3: CASSLAVSYEQYF. The CDR3 bases are TGCGCCAGCAGCTTGGCTGTCTCCTACGAGCAGTACTTC.

V is TRBV10-2 and J is TRBJ2-6; a weak D match, TRBD1 (5 bases). V was cut by 4 bases and J by 2 bases, with 12 bases left in between. The CDR3 runs to 16 residues. Germline V gene lookup returns CDR1 WSHSY and CDR2 SAAADI. The CDR3 sequence is CASSAGLAAGANVLTF. In DNA form, the CDR3 reads TGCGCCAGCAGTGCAGGGTTAGCAGCTGGGGCCAACGTCCTGACTTTC.

This sequence joins TRBV9 and TRBJ1-6; no firm D call. Trimming removed 4 bases from V and 7 bases from J, with 15 bases in between. Germline CDR1 is SGDLS and CDR2 is YYNGEE. CDR3 length equals 15 residues. CDR3 DNA: TGTGCCAGCAGCACCTCCCCACTCCTGAATTCACCCCTCCACTTT. Protein product: CASSTSPLLNSPLHF. Complete variable domain (other parts from reference TRBV9 and TRBJ1-6): DSGVTQTPKHLITATGQRVTLRCSPRSGDLSVYWYQQSLDQGLQFLIQYYNGEERAKGNILERFSAQQFPDLHSELNLSSLELGDSALYFCASSTSPLLNSPLHFGNGTRLTVT.

The chain uses TRBV6-5 and TRBJ1-1; D gene ambiguous. Deletions cut 0 bases from V and 3 bases from J, with 11 bases between. Germline loops: CDR1 MNHEY, CDR2 SVGAGI. The CDR3 contains 15 residues. For the CDR3, the DNA is TGTGCCAGCAGTTACTCGTGGCGGGTGGACACTGAAGCTTTCTTT. This gives the protein CASSYSWRVDTEAFF.

The rearrangement links TRBV7-9 to TRBJ2-7; possible D gene TRBD1, 6 bases. The CDR3 extends over 15 amino acids. V lost 4 bases to trimming and J lost 4 bases, with 17 bases between them. Germline-derived CDR1 and CDR2 are SEHNR and FQNEAQ (reference sequence). CDR3 coding DNA: TGTGCCAGCAGCTCACCCCTGGGGGCGGGTTACGAGCAGTACTTC. Residues: CASSSPLGAGYEQYF.